The 19 T cell receptor beta chains listed next were all sequenced from one sample in a study of blood T cells in healthy people across ages. Using a J-beta primer mix together with a sample-barcoded 5' primer, a second PCR was run for roughly 7 to 11 cycles. One entry per CDR3 protein, called by TCRdb with MiXCR from the 5' RACE reads. Of hundreds of thousands of distinct CDR3 sequences in the sample, roughly 50% were seen once. Sequencing input: blood. These receptors originate from a man aged 40-50 years in good health.

As for this clonotype: A much larger clone lies one base from this, so it may be a read error. This rearrangement joins TRBV6-5 to TRBJ2-7; no definite D call. CDR1 MNHEY and CDR2 SVGAGI come from the germline V gene. The CDR3 loop spans 13 amino acids. The CDR3 spells CASSYTTTYGQYF. The CDR3 region has the DNA TGTGCCAGCAGTTACACAACAACCTACGGGCAGTACTTC.

The CDR3 nucleotides are TGCGCCAGCAGCTTCGGACAGGGGGCAACGAATTCACCCCTCCACTTT. Translating gives CASSFGQGATNSPLHF. The rearrangement uses TRBV5-1 and TRBJ1-6; 11 bases align to TRBD1. The CDR3 loop spans 16 amino acids. Germline-derived CDR1 and CDR2 are SGHRS and YFSETQ. J lost 7 bases, V lost 2 bases, and 5 bases had no gene match. The whole variable domain, remainder taken from reference TRBV5-1 and TRBJ1-6, is KAGVTQTPRYLIKTRGQQVTLSCSPISGHRSVSWYQQTPGQGLQFLFEYFSETQRNKGNFPGRFSGRQFSNSRSEMNVSTLELGDSALYLCASSFGQGATNSPLHFGNGTRLTVT.

The gene calls are TRBV12-3 or TRBV12-4 and TRBJ2-4; 9 nucleotides match TRBD1. The CDR3 is made up of 14 amino acids. V dropped 6 bases and J dropped 4; count of bases not matched to a gene: 4. The CDR3 bases are TGTGCCAGCAGGAAGGGGACAGGGAAAAACATTCAGTACTTC. Amino acid sequence: CASRKGTGKNIQYF.

For the CDR3, the DNA is TGTGCCAGCAGTGTAGTGAACGCAGAGACCCAGTACTTC. Its translation: CASSVVNAETQYF. The chain recombines TRBV12-3 or TRBV12-4 with TRBJ2-5; no firm D call. This CDR3 has 13 residues. V lost 5 bases and J lost 4, with 11 bases in between.

The V gene is TRBV4-3, the J gene TRBJ2-1; D is ambiguous. This CDR3 contains 14 residues. V dropped 0 bases and J dropped 6 bases, with 9 bases sitting between them. Germline lookup yields CDR1 LGHNA and CDR2 YSLEER. The chain's CDR3 is CASSQDISVNEQFF. The DNA for the CDR3 is TGCGCCAGCAGCCAAGATATTTCGGTCAATGAGCAGTTCTTC.

This chain links TRBV27 with TRBJ2-5, with D possibly being TRBD1 or TRBD2 (5 bases each). CDR1 MNHEY and CDR2 SMNVEV come from the germline V gene (reference sequence). Trimming removed 8 bases at V and 2 bases at J, with 9 bases between. CDR3 length equals 12 residues. CDR3 region: CASGTLQETQYF. The CDR3 DNA sequence: TGTGCCAGCGGGACGTTACAAGAGACCCAGTACTTC.

The chain uses TRBV6-2 or TRBV6-3 and TRBJ2-1; 10 bases are a match to TRBD2. The CDR3 runs 15 residues. The trim removed 8 bases at V and 0 bases at J, leaving 4 bases unmatched. Germline V gives CDR1 MNHEY, CDR2 SVGEGT. The CDR3 sequence is CASLAGAPSYNEQFF. The CDR3 DNA is TGTGCCAGCCTAGCGGGAGCCCCCTCCTACAATGAGCAGTTCTTC.

The chain employs TRBV20-1 and TRBJ1-1, with D perhaps TRBD1 (6 bases). This CDR3 is built from 13 residues. V lost 1 base and J 3 bases, leaving 9 bases between the germline ends. The germline V gene encodes CDR1 DFQATT and CDR2 SNEGSKA (reference sequence). The CDR3 here is CSARAGGYTEAFF. CDR3 in DNA: TGCAGTGCTAGAGCTGGGGGCTACACTGAAGCTTTCTTT.

The chain links TRBV28 to TRBJ2-7, with 9 bases that match TRBD1. The assigned J gene may be wrong: the sequence end matches TRBJ2-5 better. There are 15 residues in the CDR3. CDR1 is MDHEN, CDR2 SYDVKM, per germline. As DNA, the CDR3 is TGTGCCAGCAGTCCGCTAAAGACAGGGGGAGAGACCCAGTACTTC. Amino acid sequence: CASSPLKTGGETQYF.

The J gene is TRBJ2-1, the V gene TRBV20-1; 8 positions agree with TRBD2. The J segment lost 12 bases and the V segment lost 2 bases, leaving 12 bases of the junction unmatched. CDR3 length: 14 amino acids. Germline V lookup: CDR1 DFQATT, CDR2 SNEGSKA (reference sequence). The CDR3: CSARNPSWTSWQFF. The CDR3 DNA is TGCAGTGCTAGAAACCCCTCTTGGACTAGCTGGCAGTTCTTC.

V is TRBV5-1 and J is TRBJ1-2, with TRBD1 identical over 9 bases. This CDR3 has 12 residues. Trimming removed 5 bases from V and 4 bases from J; junction bases left unmatched: 0. The germline gives CDR1 SGHRS, CDR2 YFSETQ. The CDR3 spells CASRGQGYGYTF. The CDR3 DNA sequence: TGCGCCAGCAGGGGACAGGGCTATGGCTACACCTTC. The full variable domain, its missing parts supplied by reference TRBV5-1 and TRBJ1-2, is KAGVTQTPRYLIKTRGQQVTLSCSPISGHRSVSWYQQTPGQGLQFLFEYFSETQRNKGNFPGRFSGRQFSNSRSEMNVSTLELGDSALYLCASRGQGYGYTFGSGTRLTVV.

This sequence joins TRBV3-1 and TRBJ1-5; no clear D gene. Between the trimmed V and J ends, which lost 1 base and 4 bases, there was a span of 14 bases. The CDR3 covers 16 residues. CDR1 LGHDT and CDR2 YNNKEL come from the germline V gene (reference sequence). In nucleotides, the CDR3 is TGTGCCAGCAGCCAAGCCTCCCCCGAATGGAATCAGCCCCAGCATTTT. Protein: CASSQASPEWNQPQHF.

The V gene is TRBV20-1, the J gene TRBJ2-4, with 9 nucleotides matching TRBD1. The DNA end favors TRBJ2-7, so the J call may be wrong. CDR1 is DFQATT and CDR2 is SNEGSKA in the germline V gene (reference sequence). The CDR3 extends over 14 amino acids. This CDR3 reads CSASLPGQGYEQYF. The CDR3 nucleotides are TGCAGTGCTAGCCTTCCGGGACAGGGATACGAGCAGTACTTC.

The chain combines TRBV5-1 with TRBJ1-2, with D possibly TRBD1 on 5 matching bases. This CDR3 has 15 amino acids. Germline values: CDR1 SGHRS, CDR2 YFSETQ. Trimming stripped 4 bases from V and 4 bases from J, with 17 bases between. In nucleotides, the CDR3 is TGCGCCAGCAGCCGAACGGACATGACGAGCTATGGCTACACCTTC. Translation: CASSRTDMTSYGYTF. Full variable domain (outside the CDR3, taken from reference TRBV5-1 and TRBJ1-2): KAGVTQTPRYLIKTRGQQVTLSCSPISGHRSVSWYQQTPGQGLQFLFEYFSETQRNKGNFPGRFSGRQFSNSRSEMNVSTLELGDSALYLCASSRTDMTSYGYTFGSGTRLTVV.

The chain is built from TRBV7-2 and TRBJ1-2, with D perhaps TRBD1 (5 bases). CDR3 length: 14 amino acids. Germline loops: CDR1 SGHTA, CDR2 FQGNSA. With 4 bases removed from V and 3 bases from J, the gap between germline ends came to 12 bases. DNA of the CDR3: TGTGCCAGCAGCTCACGACGGGGGGACTATGGCTACACCTTC. As protein: CASSSRRGDYGYTF.

This clonotype was seen ten or more times. This sequence joins TRBV7-2 and TRBJ2-1; D gene unclear. The closer fit of TRBJ2-7 to the DNA end suggests the J call may be wrong. Germline V gives CDR1 SGHTA, CDR2 FQGNSA. The length of the CDR3 is 16 residues. The CDR3 DNA reads TGTGCCAGCAGCTTAAGTCTGACCCCCCCCTACAATGAGCAGTACTTC. Translating gives CASSLSLTPPYNEQYF.

V is TRBV2 and J is TRBJ1-3; 7 positions match TRBD1. The J segment lost 2 bases and the V segment lost 4 bases, leaving 2 bases of the junction unmatched. The CDR3 consists of 14 residues. Germline CDR1 reads SNHLY; CDR2 reads FYNNEI. The CDR3 DNA reads TGTGCCAGCAGTGGGGACAGAACTGGAAACACCATATATTTT. Translated, it gives CASSGDRTGNTIYF. The full variable domain, its missing parts supplied by reference TRBV2 and TRBJ1-3, is EPEVTQTPSHQVTQMGQEVILRCVPISNHLYFYWYRQILGQKVEFLVSFYNNEISEKSEIFDDQFSVERPDGSNFTLKIRSTKLEDSAMYFCASSGDRTGNTIYFGEGSWLTVV.

This clonotype was found a few times. The rearrangement links TRBV7-2 to TRBJ1-2, with D unclear. V was trimmed by 3 bases and J by 3 bases, leaving 14 bases between them. The CDR3 contains 15 residues. The germline gives CDR1 SGHTA, CDR2 FQGNSA. The CDR3 DNA is TGTGCCAGCAGCTTGGCCGCCGGCGGACACTATGGCTACACCTTC. It specifies CASSLAAGGHYGYTF. Variable domain in full (rest from reference TRBV7-2 and TRBJ1-2): GAGVSQSPSNKVTEKGKDVELRCDPISGHTALYWYRQSLGQGLEFLIYFQGNSAPDKSGLPSDRFSAERTGGSVSTLTIQRTQQEDSAVYLCASSLAAGGHYGYTFGSGTRLTVV.

This clonotype came up a few times. The chain joins TRBV20-1 to TRBJ2-7, with D maybe TRBD2 (5 bases). Germline lookup yields CDR1 DFQATT and CDR2 SNEGSKA (reference sequence). There are 17 residues in the CDR3. V lost 1 base to trimming and J lost 0 bases, with 19 bases between them. The CDR3 sequence is CSARGPGGQSSSYEQYF. The CDR3 nucleotides are TGCAGTGCTAGAGGACCCGGCGGGCAGTCGAGCTCCTACGAGCAGTACTTC.